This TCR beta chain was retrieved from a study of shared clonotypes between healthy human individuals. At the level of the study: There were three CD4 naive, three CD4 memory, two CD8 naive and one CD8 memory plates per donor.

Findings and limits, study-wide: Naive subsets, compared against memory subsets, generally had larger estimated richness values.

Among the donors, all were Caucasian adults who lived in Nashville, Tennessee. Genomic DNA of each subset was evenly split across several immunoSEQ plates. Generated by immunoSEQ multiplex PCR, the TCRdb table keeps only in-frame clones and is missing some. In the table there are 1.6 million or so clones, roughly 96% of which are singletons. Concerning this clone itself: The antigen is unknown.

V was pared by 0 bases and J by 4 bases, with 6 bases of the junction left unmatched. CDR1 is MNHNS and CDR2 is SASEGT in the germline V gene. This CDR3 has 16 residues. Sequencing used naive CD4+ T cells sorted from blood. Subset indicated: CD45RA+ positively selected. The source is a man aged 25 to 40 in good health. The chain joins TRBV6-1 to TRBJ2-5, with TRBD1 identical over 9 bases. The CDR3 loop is CASSEARTGGGETQYF. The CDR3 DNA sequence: TGTGCCAGCAGTGAAGCGAGAACAGGGGGCGGAGAGACCCAGTACTTC.